The clone carrying this T cell receptor beta chain was observed a handful of times. The CDR3 runs 13 residues. Germline CDR1 is LNHNV and CDR2 is YYDKDF (reference sequence). Trimming took off 0 bases at V and 7 bases at J, with 9 bases between the two ends. The sample belongs to a study of blood T cell repertoires in COVID-19. The overall study: PBMCs, B-cell-depleted T cells, or T cells were the source of the cDNA or gDNA that made up the material.

Original methodology: Estimated nucleated cell counts came from reference gene primer amplification. Some clones are missing from TCRdb's copy, which holds only in-frame ones; the method was immunoSEQ multiplex PCR. The V and J calls and clone size were taken over from that table, and D and trimming were inferred from the DNA. The repertoire includes more than 200,000 clones, over 80% of them detected once, and approximately 30% sits in the top ten. The sequencing input was peripheral blood. The receptor comes from a man aged 35-49 years with acute or convalescent COVID-19. The genes are TRBV15 and TRBJ1-1; D gene ambiguous. The CDR3 DNA sequence: TGTGCCACCAGCAGAGATCCCCTACTTGAAGCTTTCTTT. Translation: CATSRDPLLEAFF. Together with reference TRBV15 and TRBJ1-1, the CDR3 gives the full variable domain: DAMVIQNPRYQVTQFGKPVTLSCSQTLNHNVMYWYQQKSSQAPKLLFHYYDKDFNNEADTPDNFQSRRPNTSFCFLDIRSPGLGDTAMYLCATSRDPLLEAFFGQGTRLTVV.